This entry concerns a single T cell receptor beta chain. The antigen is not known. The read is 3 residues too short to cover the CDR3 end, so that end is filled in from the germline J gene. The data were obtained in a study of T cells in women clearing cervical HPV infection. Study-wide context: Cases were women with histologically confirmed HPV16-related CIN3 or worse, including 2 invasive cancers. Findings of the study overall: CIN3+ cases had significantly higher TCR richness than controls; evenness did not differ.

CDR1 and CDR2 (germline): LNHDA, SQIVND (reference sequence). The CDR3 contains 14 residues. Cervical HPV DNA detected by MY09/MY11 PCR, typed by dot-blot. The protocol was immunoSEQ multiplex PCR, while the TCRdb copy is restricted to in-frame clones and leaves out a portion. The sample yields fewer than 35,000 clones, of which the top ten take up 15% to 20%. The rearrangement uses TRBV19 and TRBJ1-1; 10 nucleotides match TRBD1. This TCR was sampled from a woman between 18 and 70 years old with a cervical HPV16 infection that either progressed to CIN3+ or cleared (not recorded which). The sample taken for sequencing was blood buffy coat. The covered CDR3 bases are TGTGCCAGTAGAAGGCCGGGACAGGGGAGCCGT. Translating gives CASRRPGQGSR. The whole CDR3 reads CASRRPGQGSRAFF. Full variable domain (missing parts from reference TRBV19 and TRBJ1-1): DGGITQSPKYLFRKEGQNVTLSCEQNLNHDAMYWYRQDPGQGLRLIYYSQIVNDFQKGDIAEGYSVSREKKESFPLTVTSAQKNPTAFYLCASRRPGQGSRAFFGQGTRLTVV.